A selection of T cell receptor beta chains follows, all from one sample in a study of blood T cell repertoires in COVID-19. This table comes from immunoSEQ multiplex PCR, and its TCRdb copy is limited to in-frame clones, with some not included. The sample carries 75,000 to 85,000 clones, 70% to 90% recorded once. Sequences were obtained from peripheral blood. Source of these receptors: a human donor in a cohort sampled during active COVID-19. Each CDR3 is given with its conserved first and last residue. The order of the fields is J gene, V gene, D gene, clone size, CDR3 protein, CDR3 DNA. D genes are given only for firm matches. Clone sizes are given selectively: once, few, many, or a class where the clone is expanded.

TRBJ1-6	TRBV6-1	.	.	CASSETDWDSPLHF	TGTGCCAGCAGTGAGACAGATTGGGATTCACCCCTCCACTTT
TRBJ2-5	TRBV28	TRBD1	.	CASTPDRGSETQYF	TGTGCCAGCACCCCGGACAGGGGCTCAGAGACCCAGTACTTC
TRBJ1-5	TRBV7-3	TRBD1	.	CASSLKGGSQPQHF	TGTGCCAGCAGCTTAAAAGGGGGCAGTCAGCCCCAGCATTTT
TRBJ1-3	TRBV18	.	.	CASSPRVAGGNTIYF	TGTGCCAGCTCACCGAGGGTCGCTGGCGGAAACACCATATATTTT
TRBJ2-1	TRBV9	TRBD2	.	CASSLYTGLEGDEQFF	TGTGCCAGCAGCCTTTACACTGGACTAGAGGGCGATGAGCAGTTCTTC
TRBJ2-3	TRBV5-6	.	.	CASTWAYRTDTQYF	TGTGCCAGCACCTGGGCATATCGCACAGATACGCAGTATTTT
TRBJ1-1	TRBV7-9	TRBD1	.	CASSLSRQGGTEAFF	TGTGCCAGCAGCTTATCGAGACAGGGGGGCACTGAAGCTTTCTTT
TRBJ1-5	TRBV7-2	.	.	CASSTRPNGQPQHF	TGTGCCAGCAGCACAAGACCAAACGGGCAGCCCCAGCATTTT
TRBJ2-2	TRBV5-1	.	.	CASSLGSSTNTGELFF	TGCGCCAGCAGCTTGGGGTCTAGCACGAACACCGGGGAGCTGTTTTTT
TRBJ2-7	TRBV5-6	TRBD1	.	CASSLPRRTGGVEQYF	TGTGCCAGCAGCTTGCCAAGGAGGACAGGGGGCGTCGAGCAGTACTTC
TRBJ2-7	TRBV28	TRBD2	.	CASSLATSGNLYEQYF	TGTGCCAGCAGTTTAGCAACTAGCGGGAACCTCTACGAGCAGTACTTC
TRBJ2-1	TRBV3-1/TRBV3-2	.	.	CASSRPGILYNEQFF	TGTGCCAGCAGCCGGCCCGGGATCCTTTACAATGAGCAGTTCTTC
TRBJ2-1	TRBV5-1	TRBD2	.	CASSLVGRAGGPRDNEQFF	TGCGCCAGCAGCTTGGTGGGGCGAGCGGGGGGCCCGAGAGACAATGAGCAGTTCTTC
TRBJ1-2	TRBV27	TRBD1	.	CASSLSGTGLGYTF	TGTGCCAGCAGTTTAAGCGGGACAGGGTTGGGCTACACCTTC
TRBJ2-5	TRBV19	.	.	CASSRQTSLRQETQYF	TGTGCCAGTAGTAGACAGACGTCCTTAAGACAAGAGACCCAGTACTTC
TRBJ1-1	TRBV28	.	.	CASSSPTGPEAEAFF	TGTGCCAGCAGTTCGCCTACAGGGCCTGAGGCTGAAGCTTTCTTT
TRBJ1-1	TRBV6-2/TRBV6-3	TRBD1	.	CASSPWTGDTEAFF	TGTGCCAGCAGTCCATGGACAGGGGACACTGAAGCTTTCTTT
TRBJ2-1	TRBV5-6	.	.	CASSFQRGEQFF	TGTGCCAGCAGCTTTCAAAGAGGTGAGCAGTTCTTC
TRBJ2-7	TRBV13	TRBD2	.	CASSLGLMGGIDEQYF	TGTGCCAGCAGCTTAGGCCTAATGGGGGGGATTGACGAGCAGTACTTC
TRBJ1-2	TRBV11-2	.	.	CASSLGQASYGYTF	TGTGCCAGCAGCTTAGGGCAGGCTTCCTATGGCTACACCTTC
TRBJ2-7	TRBV3-1/TRBV3-2	.	once	CASSQDVFRKQYF	TGTGCCAGCAGCCAAGATGTCTTTAGAAAGCAGTACTTC
TRBJ2-1	TRBV18	.	.	CASTGPWDNEQFF	TGTGCCAGCACAGGGCCCTGGGACAATGAGCAGTTCTTC
TRBJ2-5	TRBV18	.	.	CASSPQRVETQYF	TGTGCCAGCTCACCCCAGCGGGTGGAGACCCAGTACTTC
TRBJ1-2	TRBV7-8	.	.	CASSFLDTGYTF	TGTGCCAGCAGCTTCCTGGACACTGGCTACACCTTC
TRBJ2-5	TRBV18	TRBD2	.	CASSPGLEKTQYF	TGTGCCAGCTCACCAGGACTAGAAAAGACCCAGTACTTC
TRBJ1-4	TRBV2	.	once	CASFGGLGEKLFF	TGTGCCAGTTTCGGGGGGTTGGGTGAAAAACTGTTTTTT
TRBJ2-7	TRBV18	TRBD2	.	CASSRPGLVAYEQYF	TGTGCCAGCTCCAGGCCCGGACTAGTGGCCTACGAGCAGTACTTC
TRBJ2-2	TRBV27	.	.	CASSLLGRGGELFF	TGTGCCAGCAGTTTATTGGGTAGGGGCGGGGAGCTGTTTTTT
TRBJ1-1	TRBV10-3	.	.	CAISEQGMNTEAFF	TGTGCCATCAGTGAACAGGGAATGAACACTGAAGCTTTCTTT
TRBJ2-3	TRBV5-1	TRBD2	.	CASTRGGLSGTDTQYF	TGCGCCAGCACCCGGGGGGGGCTATCAGGCACAGATACGCAGTATTTT
TRBJ1-5	TRBV9	.	.	CASSAGQFYQPQHF	TGTGCCAGCAGCGCTGGACAGTTCTATCAGCCCCAGCATTTT
TRBJ2-7	TRBV27	.	.	CASSTFRSSYEQYF	TGTGCCAGCAGTACCTTTAGATCCTCCTACGAGCAGTACTTC
TRBJ1-1	TRBV7-8	.	few	CASNPRQVRNTEAFF	TGTGCCAGCAACCCAAGACAGGTGAGGAACACTGAAGCTTTCTTT
TRBJ1-3	TRBV5-6	TRBD1	.	CASTHEGQGYGNTIYF	TGTGCCAGCACCCATGAGGGACAGGGATACGGAAACACCATATATTTT
TRBJ1-2	TRBV20-1	TRBD1	.	CSASTQGGINYGYTF	TGCAGTGCTAGTACACAGGGGGGGATCAACTATGGCTACACCTTC
TRBJ2-4	TRBV5-4	TRBD1	.	CASSPQGENIQYF	TGTGCCAGCAGCCCCCAGGGGGAAAACATTCAGTACTTC
TRBJ2-7	TRBV4-1	TRBD2	.	CASSQEGTSGYEQYF	TGCGCCAGCAGCCAAGAAGGCACTAGCGGCTACGAGCAGTACTTC
TRBJ2-1	TRBV24-1	.	.	CATSDPSGSHEQFF	TGTGCCACCAGTGACCCATCAGGGTCCCATGAGCAGTTCTTC
TRBJ2-4	TRBV6-2/TRBV6-3	.	.	CASSKGLLAKNIQYF	TGTGCCAGCAGTAAGGGACTTTTAGCCAAAAACATTCAGTACTTC
TRBJ2-1	TRBV7-8	.	.	CASSSLGIGQFF	TGTGCCAGCAGCTCCCTAGGTATCGGGCAGTTCTTC
TRBJ1-6	TRBV2	TRBD1	few	CASTEPGGFGSPLHF	TGTGCCAGCACCGAACCAGGGGGATTCGGTTCACCCCTCCACTTT
TRBJ1-2	TRBV3-1/TRBV3-2	.	once	CASRKGGYGYTF	TGTGCCAGCAGGAAGGGAGGCTATGGCTACACCTTC
TRBJ1-3	TRBV19	.	.	CASSPRTSSLFGNTIYF	TGTGCCAGTAGTCCGAGGACATCCTCGTTGTTTGGAAACACCATATATTTT
TRBJ2-5	TRBV18	TRBD2	.	CASSRPKIAGRETQYF	TGTGCCAGCTCACGACCCAAGATAGCGGGGCGGGAGACCCAGTACTTC
TRBJ1-6	TRBV20-1	.	.	CSASPSGVYNSPLHF	TGCAGTGCTAGTCCGTCCGGTGTGTATAATTCACCCCTCCACTTT
TRBJ2-7	TRBV25-1	.	medium-sized	CASSSSINEQYF	TGTGCCAGCAGTTCCAGTATCAACGAGCAGTACTTC